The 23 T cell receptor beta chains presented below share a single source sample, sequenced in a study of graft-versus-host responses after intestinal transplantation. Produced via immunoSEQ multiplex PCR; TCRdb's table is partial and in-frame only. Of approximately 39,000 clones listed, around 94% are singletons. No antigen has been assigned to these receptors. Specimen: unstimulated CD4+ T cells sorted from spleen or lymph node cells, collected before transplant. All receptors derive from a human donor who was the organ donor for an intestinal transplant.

For the CDR3, the DNA is TGCGCCAGCAGCTGGGGACAGGGCCGGGACGCTGAAGCTTTCTTT. This encodes CASSWGQGRDAEAFF. The chain is built from TRBV5-1 and TRBJ1-1; 9 positions match TRBD1. V was clipped by 3 bases and J by 6 bases; unmatched bases: 9. Looked up from germline, CDR1 is SGHRS and CDR2 is YFSETQ. This CDR3 spans 15 amino acids.

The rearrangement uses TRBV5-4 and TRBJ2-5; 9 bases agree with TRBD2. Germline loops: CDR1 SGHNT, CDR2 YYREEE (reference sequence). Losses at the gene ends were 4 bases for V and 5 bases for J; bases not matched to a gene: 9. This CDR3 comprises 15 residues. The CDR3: CASSRSGGLVETQYF. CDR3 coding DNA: TGTGCCAGCAGCCGAAGCGGGGGGCTAGTGGAGACCCAGTACTTC.

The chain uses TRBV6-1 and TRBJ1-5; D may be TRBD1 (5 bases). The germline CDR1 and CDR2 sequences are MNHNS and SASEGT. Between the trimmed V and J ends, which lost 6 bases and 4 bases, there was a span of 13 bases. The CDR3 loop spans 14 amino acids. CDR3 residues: CASSVKQANQPQHF. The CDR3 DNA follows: TGTGCCAGCAGCGTGAAACAGGCAAATCAGCCCCAGCATTTT.

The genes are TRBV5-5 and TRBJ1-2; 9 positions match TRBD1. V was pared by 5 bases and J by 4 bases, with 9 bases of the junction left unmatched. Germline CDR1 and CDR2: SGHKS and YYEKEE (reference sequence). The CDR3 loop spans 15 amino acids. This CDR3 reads CASRGTGTGFYGYTF. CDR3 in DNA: TGTGCCAGCAGGGGGACAGGGACGGGTTTCTATGGCTACACCTTC.

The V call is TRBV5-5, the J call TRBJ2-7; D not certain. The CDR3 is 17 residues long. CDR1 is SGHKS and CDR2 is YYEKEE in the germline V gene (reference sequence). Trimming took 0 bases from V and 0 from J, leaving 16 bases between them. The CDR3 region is CASSLVYSRSFSYEQYF. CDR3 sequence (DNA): TGTGCCAGCAGCTTGGTGTACAGTCGATCATTCTCCTACGAGCAGTACTTC.

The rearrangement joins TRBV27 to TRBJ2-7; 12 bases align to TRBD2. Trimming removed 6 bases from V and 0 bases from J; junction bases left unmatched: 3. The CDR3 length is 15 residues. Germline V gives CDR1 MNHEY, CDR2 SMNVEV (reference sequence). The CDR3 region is CASSRTSGNSYEQYF. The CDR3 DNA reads TGTGCCAGCAGCCGGACTAGCGGGAACTCCTACGAGCAGTACTTC.

CDR3 sequence reads: CASTSGDRAYNEQFF. The CDR3 nucleotides are TGTGCCAGCACCTCCGGGGACAGGGCCTACAATGAGCAGTTCTTC. The J gene is TRBJ2-1, the V gene TRBV7-3; 9 bases map to TRBD1. The V segment lost 7 bases and the J segment 2 bases; nucleotides outside the gene matches: 6. Germline values: CDR1 SGHTA, CDR2 FQGTGA. This CDR3 is built from 15 residues.

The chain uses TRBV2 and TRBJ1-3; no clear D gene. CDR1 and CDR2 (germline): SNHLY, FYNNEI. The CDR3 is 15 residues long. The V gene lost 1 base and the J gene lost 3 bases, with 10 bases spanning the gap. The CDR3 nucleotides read TGTGCCAGCAGTGAAGGGACTTTTGATGGAAACACCATATATTTT. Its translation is CASSEGTFDGNTIYF.

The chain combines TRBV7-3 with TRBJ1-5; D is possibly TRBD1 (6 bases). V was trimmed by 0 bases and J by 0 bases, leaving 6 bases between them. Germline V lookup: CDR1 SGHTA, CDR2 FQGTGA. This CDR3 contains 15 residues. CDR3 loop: CASSLTQGSNQPQHF. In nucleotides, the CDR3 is TGTGCCAGCAGCTTAACACAGGGTAGCAATCAGCCCCAGCATTTT.

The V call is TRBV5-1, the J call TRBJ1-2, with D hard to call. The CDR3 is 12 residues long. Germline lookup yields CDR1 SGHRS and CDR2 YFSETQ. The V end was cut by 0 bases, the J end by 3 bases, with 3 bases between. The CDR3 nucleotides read TGCGCCAGCAGCTTGGGGGACTATGGCTACACCTTC. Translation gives CASSLGDYGYTF.

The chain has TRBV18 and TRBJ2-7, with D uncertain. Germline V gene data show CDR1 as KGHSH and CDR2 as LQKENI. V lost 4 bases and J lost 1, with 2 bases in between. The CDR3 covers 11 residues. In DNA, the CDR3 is TGTGCCAGCTCACAATCCTACGAGCAGTACTTC. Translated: CASSQSYEQYF.

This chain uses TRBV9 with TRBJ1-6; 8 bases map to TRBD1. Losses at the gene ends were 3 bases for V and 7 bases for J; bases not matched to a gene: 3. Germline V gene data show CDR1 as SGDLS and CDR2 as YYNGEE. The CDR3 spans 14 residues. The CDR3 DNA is TGTGCCAGCAGCGCTACAGGGGGAAATTCACCCCTCCACTTT. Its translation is CASSATGGNSPLHF.

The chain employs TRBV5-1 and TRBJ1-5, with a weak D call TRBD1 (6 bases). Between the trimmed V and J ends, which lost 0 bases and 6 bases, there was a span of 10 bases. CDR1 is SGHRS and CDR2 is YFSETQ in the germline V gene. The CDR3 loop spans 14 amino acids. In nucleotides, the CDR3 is TGCGCCAGCAGCTTGGATGGGGGCAGTCAGCCCCAGCATTTT. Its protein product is CASSLDGGSQPQHF.

CDR3 sequence reads: CASSLAQLRTSNEQFF. The CDR3 DNA follows: TGTGCCAGCAGCTTGGCCCAACTGCGGACGAGCAATGAGCAGTTCTTC. This chain connects TRBV5-4 to TRBJ2-1; D is unresolved. The length of the CDR3 is 16 residues. The V and J ends lost 0 bases and 6 bases respectively, with 16 bases between them. The germline V gene encodes CDR1 SGHNT and CDR2 YYREEE (reference sequence).

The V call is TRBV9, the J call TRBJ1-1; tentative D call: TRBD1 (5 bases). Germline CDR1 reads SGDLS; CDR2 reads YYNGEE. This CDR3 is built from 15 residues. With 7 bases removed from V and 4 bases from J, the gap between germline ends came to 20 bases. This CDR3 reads CASARGFTLSTEAFF. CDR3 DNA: TGTGCCAGCGCTCGGGGGTTCACCCTTTCCACTGAAGCTTTCTTT.

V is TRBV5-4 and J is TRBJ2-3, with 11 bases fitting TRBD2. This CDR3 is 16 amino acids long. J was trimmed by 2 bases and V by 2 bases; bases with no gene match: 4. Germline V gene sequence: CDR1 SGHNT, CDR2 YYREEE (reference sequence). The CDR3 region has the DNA TGTGCCAGCAGCTTCAGACTAGCGGGGTCCACAGATACGCAGTATTTT. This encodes CASSFRLAGSTDTQYF.

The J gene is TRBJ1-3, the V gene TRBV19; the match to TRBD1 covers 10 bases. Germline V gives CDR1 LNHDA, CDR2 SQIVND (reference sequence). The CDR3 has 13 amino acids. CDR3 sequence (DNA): TGTGCGACGCGGGACAGGGGTGGAAACACCATATATTTT. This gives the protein CATRDRGGNTIYF.

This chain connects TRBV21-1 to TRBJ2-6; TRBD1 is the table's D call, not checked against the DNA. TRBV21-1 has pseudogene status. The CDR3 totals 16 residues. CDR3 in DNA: TGTGCCAGCAGCAAAGGGGCAGGGGCCGGGGCCAACGTCCTGACTTTC. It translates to CASSKGAGAGANVLTF.

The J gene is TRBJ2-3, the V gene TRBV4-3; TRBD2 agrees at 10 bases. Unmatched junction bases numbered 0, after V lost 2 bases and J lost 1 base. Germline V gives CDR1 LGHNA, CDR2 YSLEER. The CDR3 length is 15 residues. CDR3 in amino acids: CASSQTSGGTDTQYF. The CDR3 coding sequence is TGCGCCAGCAGCCAAACTAGCGGGGGCACAGATACGCAGTATTTT.

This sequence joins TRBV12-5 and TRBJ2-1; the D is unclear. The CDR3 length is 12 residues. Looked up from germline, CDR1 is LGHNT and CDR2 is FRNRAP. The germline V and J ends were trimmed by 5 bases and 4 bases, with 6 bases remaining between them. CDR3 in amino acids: CASGPYYNEQFF. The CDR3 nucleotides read TGTGCTAGTGGTCCGTATTACAATGAGCAGTTCTTC.

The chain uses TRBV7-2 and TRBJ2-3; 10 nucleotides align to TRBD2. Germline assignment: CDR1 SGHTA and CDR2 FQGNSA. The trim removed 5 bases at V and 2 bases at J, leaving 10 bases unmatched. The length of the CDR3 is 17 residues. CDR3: CASSPRSGGWATDTQYF. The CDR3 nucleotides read TGTGCCAGCAGCCCCCGTAGCGGGGGGTGGGCCACAGATACGCAGTATTTT.

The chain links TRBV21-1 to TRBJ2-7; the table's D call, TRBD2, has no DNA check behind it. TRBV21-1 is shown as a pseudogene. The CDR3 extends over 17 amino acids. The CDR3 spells CASSKGGSGGAIYEQYF. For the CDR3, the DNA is TGTGCCAGCAGCAAAGGGGGTAGCGGGGGGGCGATATACGAGCAGTACTTC.

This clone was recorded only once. This chain's CDR3 is CASSPGGTDTQYF. The CDR3 region has the DNA TGTGCCAGCAGCCCGGGGGGGACAGATACGCAGTATTTT. The J gene is TRBJ2-3, the V gene TRBV7-2, with TRBD2 matching over 8 bases. CDR3 size: 13 residues. Per germline, CDR1 SGHTA and CDR2 FQGNSA. The V segment lost 5 bases and the J segment 3 bases; nucleotides outside the gene matches: 1.